This is a list of T cell receptor beta chains from one sample in a study of cytomegalovirus exposure and HLA in healthy donors. Only in-frame clones appear in the TCRdb table, and some are missing; sequencing was by immunoSEQ multiplex PCR. The repertoire holds about 120,000 clones, with over 60% as singletons. The source material was PBMCs. Source of these receptors: a woman aged 25 to 39 in good health and CMV-seropositive. The CDR3 runs from the conserved cysteine through the conserved F or W. A D gene is named only where the DNA matches it firmly. Expanded clones get a size class; other rows say once, few or many, or leave the size out.

clone size: few; D gene: NA; V gene: TRBV28; J gene: TRBJ2-1; CDR3 protein: CASSFPGTYNEQFF; CDR3 DNA: TGTGCCAGCAGTTTCCCCGGGACTTATAATGAGCAGTTCTTC
clone size: NA; D gene: TRBD1; V gene: TRBV7-2; J gene: TRBJ1-4; CDR3 protein: CASSLGDRRYEKLFF; CDR3 DNA: TGTGCCAGCAGCTTAGGGGACAGACGATATGAAAAACTGTTTTTT
clone size: NA; D gene: NA; V gene: TRBV5-1; J gene: TRBJ2-7; CDR3 protein: CASRFDNPSYEQYF; CDR3 DNA: TGCGCCAGCAGATTCGACAATCCCTCCTACGAGCAGTACTTC
clone size: NA; D gene: NA; V gene: TRBV7-2; J gene: TRBJ2-7; CDR3 protein: CASSPRRETPYEQYF; CDR3 DNA: TGTGCCAGCAGCCCGCGGCGGGAAACCCCCTACGAGCAGTACTTC
clone size: NA; D gene: TRBD2; V gene: TRBV6-5; J gene: TRBJ2-1; CDR3 protein: CASSYPRAGGYNEQFF; CDR3 DNA: TGTGCCAGCAGTTACCCCCGAGCGGGGGGCTACAATGAGCAGTTCTTC
clone size: NA; D gene: NA; V gene: TRBV15; J gene: TRBJ1-2; CDR3 protein: CATSRDLGAAYGYTF; CDR3 DNA: TGTGCCACCAGCAGAGATTTGGGGGCAGCTTATGGCTACACCTTC
clone size: NA; D gene: TRBD2; V gene: TRBV5-4; J gene: TRBJ2-7; CDR3 protein: CASSRGLAGGPKAYEQYF; CDR3 DNA: TGTGCCAGCAGCAGGGGACTAGCGGGGGGGCCAAAAGCCTACGAGCAGTACTTC
clone size: NA; D gene: NA; V gene: TRBV7-6; J gene: TRBJ2-3; CDR3 protein: CASSLGGTDTQYF; CDR3 DNA: TGTGCCAGCAGCTTAGGAGGCACAGATACGCAGTATTTT
clone size: NA; D gene: NA; V gene: TRBV27; J gene: TRBJ2-7; CDR3 protein: CASSLGGNIYKQYF; CDR3 DNA: TGTGCCAGCAGTTTAGGCGGGAACATCTACAAGCAGTACTTC
clone size: once; D gene: NA; V gene: TRBV7-7; J gene: TRBJ2-5; CDR3 protein: CASSLLYGGQETQYF; CDR3 DNA: TGTGCCAGCAGCTTGTTGTATGGGGGGCAAGAGACCCAGTACTTC
clone size: NA; D gene: NA; V gene: TRBV4-2; J gene: TRBJ1-3; CDR3 protein: CASSQVLDSSGNTIYF; CDR3 DNA: TGTGCCAGCAGCCAAGTCCTGGACAGCTCTGGAAACACCATATATTTT
clone size: NA; D gene: NA; V gene: TRBV5-4; J gene: TRBJ2-3; CDR3 protein: CASSPDRADTQYF; CDR3 DNA: TGTGCCAGCAGCCCGGATCGGGCAGATACGCAGTATTTT
clone size: few; D gene: NA; V gene: TRBV9; J gene: TRBJ1-2; CDR3 protein: CASSVGGGDYGYTF; CDR3 DNA: TGTGCCAGCAGCGTAGGAGGGGGGGACTATGGCTACACCTTC
clone size: NA; D gene: NA; V gene: TRBV9; J gene: TRBJ1-5; CDR3 protein: CASSRTVNQPQHF; CDR3 DNA: TGTGCCAGCAGCCGGACAGTCAATCAGCCCCAGCATTTT
clone size: NA; D gene: NA; V gene: TRBV15; J gene: TRBJ1-5; CDR3 protein: CATSRKGTGRSQPQHF; CDR3 DNA: TGTGCCACCAGCAGAAAAGGTACCGGGAGGAGTCAGCCCCAGCATTTT
clone size: once; D gene: TRBD2; V gene: TRBV7-2; J gene: TRBJ2-7; CDR3 protein: CASSSNLAGEQYF; CDR3 DNA: TGTGCCAGCAGCTCGAACTTAGCGGGGGAGCAGTACTTC
clone size: NA; D gene: TRBD2; V gene: TRBV9; J gene: TRBJ2-3; CDR3 protein: CASSPQTAGRVDAQYF; CDR3 DNA: TGTGCCAGCAGCCCTCAAACTGCGGGGAGGGTAGATGCGCAGTATTTT
clone size: NA; D gene: TRBD2; V gene: TRBV7-3; J gene: TRBJ2-2; CDR3 protein: CASSSISSGAYGGELFF; CDR3 DNA: TGTGCCAGCAGCTCGATTTCTAGCGGGGCGTACGGCGGGGAGCTGTTTTTT
clone size: NA; D gene: TRBD2; V gene: TRBV7-2; J gene: TRBJ2-1; CDR3 protein: CASSWDYTENEQFF; CDR3 DNA: TGTGCCAGCAGCTGGGACTACACTGAGAATGAGCAGTTCTTC
clone size: NA; D gene: NA; V gene: TRBV5-1; J gene: TRBJ1-3; CDR3 protein: CASSLISTGSGNTIYF; CDR3 DNA: TGCGCCAGCAGCTTGATTTCGACAGGCTCTGGAAACACCATATATTTT
clone size: NA; D gene: NA; V gene: TRBV6-5; J gene: TRBJ1-1; CDR3 protein: CASSPSVREVTEAFF; CDR3 DNA: TGTGCCAGCAGCCCCTCGGTACGGGAGGTAACTGAAGCTTTCTTT
clone size: NA; D gene: TRBD2; V gene: TRBV27; J gene: TRBJ2-3; CDR3 protein: CASRWGGTDTQYF; CDR3 DNA: TGTGCCAGCAGATGGGGGGGAACAGATACGCAGTATTTT
clone size: NA; D gene: TRBD1; V gene: TRBV9; J gene: TRBJ2-3; CDR3 protein: CASSVAGRGSTDTQYF; CDR3 DNA: TGTGCCAGCAGCGTAGCCGGCAGGGGGAGCACAGATACGCAGTATTTT
clone size: few; D gene: TRBD1; V gene: TRBV10-3; J gene: TRBJ2-7; CDR3 protein: CAISRDRFHEQYF; CDR3 DNA: TGTGCCATCAGCCGGGACAGATTCCACGAGCAGTACTTC
clone size: NA; D gene: NA; V gene: TRBV6-1; J gene: TRBJ1-1; CDR3 protein: CASSVGANTEAFF; CDR3 DNA: TGTGCCAGCAGTGTAGGGGCGAACACTGAAGCTTTCTTT
clone size: NA; D gene: TRBD1; V gene: TRBV5-4; J gene: TRBJ1-6; CDR3 protein: CASSIGTANSPLHF; CDR3 DNA: TGTGCCAGCAGCATCGGGACAGCAAATTCACCCCTCCACTTT
clone size: NA; D gene: NA; V gene: TRBV11-2; J gene: TRBJ2-7; CDR3 protein: CASSSLRKVGEQYF; CDR3 DNA: TGTGCCAGCAGCTCCTTACGAAAGGTCGGGGAGCAGTACTTC
clone size: NA; D gene: TRBD1; V gene: TRBV6-6; J gene: TRBJ1-1; CDR3 protein: CASIERDRGKTEAFF; CDR3 DNA: TGTGCCAGCATCGAAAGGGACAGGGGAAAAACTGAAGCTTTCTTT
clone size: NA; D gene: NA; V gene: TRBV30; J gene: TRBJ1-2; CDR3 protein: CAGGDWARSYGYTF; CDR3 DNA: TGTGCCGGGGGCGATTGGGCCAGATCGTATGGCTACACCTTC
clone size: NA; D gene: NA; V gene: TRBV7-9; J gene: TRBJ1-6; CDR3 protein: CASRAGSGSPLHF; CDR3 DNA: TGTGCCAGCAGGGCGGGATCGGGTTCACCCCTCCACTTT
clone size: NA; D gene: TRBD1; V gene: TRBV11-2; J gene: TRBJ1-6; CDR3 protein: CASSTPQGANSPLHF; CDR3 DNA: TGTGCCAGCAGCACACCACAGGGGGCAAATTCACCCCTCCACTTT
clone size: NA; D gene: TRBD1; V gene: TRBV7-9; J gene: TRBJ2-2; CDR3 protein: CASRRDRAAGELFF; CDR3 DNA: TGTGCCAGCAGAAGGGACAGGGCCGCCGGGGAGCTGTTTTTT
clone size: NA; D gene: NA; V gene: TRBV19; J gene: TRBJ1-4; CDR3 protein: CASTVRGDEKLFF; CDR3 DNA: TGTGCCAGTACGGTAAGGGGTGACGAAAAACTGTTTTTT
clone size: NA; D gene: TRBD2; V gene: TRBV6-5; J gene: TRBJ2-5; CDR3 protein: CASSYGRGGYQETQYF; CDR3 DNA: TGTGCCAGCAGTTACGGGCGGGGGGGGTACCAAGAGACCCAGTACTTC
clone size: NA; D gene: TRBD1; V gene: TRBV6-6; J gene: TRBJ1-6; CDR3 protein: CASSYSWDREDSPLHF; CDR3 DNA: TGTGCCAGCAGTTACTCGTGGGACAGGGAGGACTCACCCCTCCACTTT
clone size: NA; D gene: TRBD2; V gene: TRBV2; J gene: TRBJ2-5; CDR3 protein: CASAKGTSGGVKTQYF; CDR3 DNA: TGTGCCAGCGCTAAGGGAACTAGCGGGGGGGTTAAGACCCAGTACTTC
clone size: NA; D gene: TRBD2; V gene: TRBV27; J gene: TRBJ2-5; CDR3 protein: CASTWGGETQYF; CDR3 DNA: TGTGCCAGCACCTGGGGGGGAGAGACCCAGTACTTC
clone size: once; D gene: NA; V gene: TRBV28; J gene: TRBJ1-6; CDR3 protein: CASSLFLVDSPLHF; CDR3 DNA: TGTGCCAGCAGTTTATTCCTAGTGGATTCACCCCTCCACTTT
clone size: few; D gene: NA; V gene: TRBV28; J gene: TRBJ2-1; CDR3 protein: CASSFGVRDLILSYNEQFF; CDR3 DNA: TGTGCCAGCAGTTTCGGTGTCAGGGACTTGATTCTTTCCTACAATGAGCAGTTCTTC
clone size: NA; D gene: NA; V gene: TRBV4-1; J gene: TRBJ2-3; CDR3 protein: CASSQDTYLTEAQYF; CDR3 DNA: TGCGCCAGCAGCCAAGATACGTATTTGACTGAGGCGCAGTATTTT
clone size: NA; D gene: NA; V gene: TRBV6-1; J gene: TRBJ2-5; CDR3 protein: CASSEVGARGETQYF; CDR3 DNA: TGTGCCAGCAGTGAAGTGGGGGCCCGAGGGGAGACCCAGTACTTC
clone size: NA; D gene: NA; V gene: TRBV5-1; J gene: TRBJ2-7; CDR3 protein: CASSFGGTPIGYEQYF; CDR3 DNA: TGCGCCAGCAGCTTTGGCGGGACTCCGATAGGCTACGAGCAGTACTTC
clone size: NA; D gene: NA; V gene: TRBV30; J gene: TRBJ2-3; CDR3 protein: CAWSVSGSSTDTQYF; CDR3 DNA: TGTGCCTGGAGTGTGTCAGGTTCTAGCACAGATACGCAGTATTTT
clone size: NA; D gene: NA; V gene: TRBV2; J gene: TRBJ1-4; CDR3 protein: CASGARVANEKLFF; CDR3 DNA: TGTGCCAGCGGGGCACGGGTCGCAAATGAAAAACTGTTTTTT
clone size: NA; D gene: NA; V gene: TRBV5-1; J gene: TRBJ1-1; CDR3 protein: CASSLWGPGSDTEAFF; CDR3 DNA: TGCGCCAGCAGCTTGTGGGGTCCAGGGTCGGACACTGAAGCTTTCTTT
clone size: NA; D gene: TRBD2; V gene: TRBV27; J gene: TRBJ2-7; CDR3 protein: CASMGFGLADYEQYF; CDR3 DNA: TGTGCCAGCATGGGTTTCGGGCTAGCGGATTACGAGCAGTACTTC
clone size: NA; D gene: NA; V gene: TRBV5-1; J gene: TRBJ2-7; CDR3 protein: CASSLSAGYEQYF; CDR3 DNA: TGCGCCAGCAGCTTGTCTGCCGGGTACGAGCAGTACTTC
clone size: NA; D gene: TRBD1; V gene: TRBV5-1; J gene: TRBJ1-2; CDR3 protein: CASSTGQGHYGYTF; CDR3 DNA: TGCGCCAGCAGCACGGGACAGGGCCACTATGGCTACACCTTC
clone size: NA; D gene: NA; V gene: TRBV6-1; J gene: TRBJ2-7; CDR3 protein: CASSDAGNEQYF; CDR3 DNA: TGTGCCAGCAGTGACGCAGGGAACGAGCAGTACTTC
clone size: NA; D gene: TRBD2; V gene: TRBV19; J gene: TRBJ2-3; CDR3 protein: CASSDRASGLGDTQYF; CDR3 DNA: TGTGCCAGTAGTGACCGGGCTAGCGGATTGGGAGATACGCAGTATTTT
clone size: NA; D gene: TRBD2; V gene: TRBV7-7; J gene: TRBJ2-5; CDR3 protein: CASSLSLAGVETQYF; CDR3 DNA: TGTGCCAGCAGCTTAAGTTTAGCGGGGGTAGAGACCCAGTACTTC
clone size: NA; D gene: TRBD1; V gene: TRBV10-2; J gene: TRBJ1-1; CDR3 protein: CASSGQGNTEAFF; CDR3 DNA: TGCGCCAGCAGCGGACAGGGGAACACTGAAGCTTTCTTT
clone size: NA; D gene: TRBD1; V gene: TRBV30; J gene: TRBJ1-1; CDR3 protein: CALDRVTNTEAFF; CDR3 DNA: TGTGCCTTAGACAGGGTTACGAACACTGAAGCTTTCTTT
clone size: NA; D gene: NA; V gene: TRBV28; J gene: TRBJ2-2; CDR3 protein: CASSDLQGSGELFF; CDR3 DNA: TGTGCCAGCAGCGACCTACAGGGTAGTGGGGAGCTGTTTTTT